This T cell receptor beta chain was sequenced for a study of blood T cell repertoires in COVID-19. The CDR3 is 16 residues long. V was pared by 0 bases and J by 6 bases, with 10 bases of the junction left unmatched. From germline, CDR1 is SQVTM and CDR2 ANQGSEA. The data were produced by immunoSEQ multiplex PCR, yet TCRdb's version contains in-frame clones alone and is incomplete. The table records about 150,000 clones, just under 85% of them present only once. What was sequenced was peripheral blood. The gene calls are TRBV29-1 and TRBJ2-1, with 8 bases fitting TRBD1. The sequence derives from a woman aged 55 to 70 with acute or convalescent COVID-19. CDR3 sequence (DNA): TGCAGCGTTGAAGATCGGTGGACAGGGTCCCTCAATGAGCAGTTCTTC. Residues: CSVEDRWTGSLNEQFF.